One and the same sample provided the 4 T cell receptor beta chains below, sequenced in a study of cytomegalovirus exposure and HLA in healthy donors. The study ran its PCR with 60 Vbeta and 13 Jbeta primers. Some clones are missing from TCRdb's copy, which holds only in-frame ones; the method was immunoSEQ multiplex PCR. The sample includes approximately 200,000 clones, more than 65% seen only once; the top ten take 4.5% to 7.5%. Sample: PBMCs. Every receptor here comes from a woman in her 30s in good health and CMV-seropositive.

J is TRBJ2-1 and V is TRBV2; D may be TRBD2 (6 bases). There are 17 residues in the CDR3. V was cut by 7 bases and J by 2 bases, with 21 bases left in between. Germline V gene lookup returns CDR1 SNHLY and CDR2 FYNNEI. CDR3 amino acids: CASILDTGTRAYNEQFF. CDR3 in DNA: TGTGCCAGCATACTAGACACCGGGACTCGCGCCTACAATGAGCAGTTCTTC.

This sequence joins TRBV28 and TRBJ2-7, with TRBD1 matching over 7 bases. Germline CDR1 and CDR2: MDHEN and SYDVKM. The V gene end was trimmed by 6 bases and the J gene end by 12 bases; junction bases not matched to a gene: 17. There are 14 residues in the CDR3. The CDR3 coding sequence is TGTGCCAGCAGGGCGACAGGGATGTGGATTAAGGGGTACTTC. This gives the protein CASRATGMWIKGYF.

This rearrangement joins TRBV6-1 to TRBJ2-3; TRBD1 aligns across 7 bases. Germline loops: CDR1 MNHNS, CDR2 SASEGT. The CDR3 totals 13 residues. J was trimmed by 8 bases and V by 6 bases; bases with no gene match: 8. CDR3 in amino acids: CASRGNRGGTQYF. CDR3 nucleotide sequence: TGTGCCAGCAGGGGGAACAGGGGTGGTACGCAGTATTTT.

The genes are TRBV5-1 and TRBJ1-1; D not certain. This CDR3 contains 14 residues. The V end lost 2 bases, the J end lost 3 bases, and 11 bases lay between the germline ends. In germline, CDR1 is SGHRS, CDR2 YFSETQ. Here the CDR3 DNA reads TGCGCCAGCAGCTTTTCTGCAGGTGACACTGAAGCTTTCTTT. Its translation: CASSFSAGDTEAFF. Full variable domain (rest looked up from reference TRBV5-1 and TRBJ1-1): KAGVTQTPRYLIKTRGQQVTLSCSPISGHRSVSWYQQTPGQGLQFLFEYFSETQRNKGNFPGRFSGRQFSNSRSEMNVSTLELGDSALYLCASSFSAGDTEAFFGQGTRLTVV.